This T cell receptor beta chain came from a study of blood T cell repertoires in COVID-19. In the original processing: Amplification from reference gene primers served as the basis for estimated nucleated cell counts. Sequencing used immunoSEQ multiplex PCR; TCRdb keeps in-frame clones, though not all of them. The DNA was the basis for D and trimming; V, J and clone size are from that table. The profile shows 70,000 or so clones, around 89% of them singletons. With V trimmed by 1 base and J by 3 bases, 6 bases remained unmatched. The CDR3 extends over 16 amino acids. Germline-derived CDR1 and CDR2 are SEHNR and FQNEAQ (reference sequence).

The TCR was taken from a woman aged 80 or over with active COVID-19. The chain recombines TRBV7-9 with TRBJ1-3; 7 bases agree with TRBD1. Sample: peripheral blood. CDR3 DNA: TGTGCCAGCAGCTTAGGGACAGGCGGCGGTGGAAACACCATATATTTT. Translated: CASSLGTGGGGNTIYF.